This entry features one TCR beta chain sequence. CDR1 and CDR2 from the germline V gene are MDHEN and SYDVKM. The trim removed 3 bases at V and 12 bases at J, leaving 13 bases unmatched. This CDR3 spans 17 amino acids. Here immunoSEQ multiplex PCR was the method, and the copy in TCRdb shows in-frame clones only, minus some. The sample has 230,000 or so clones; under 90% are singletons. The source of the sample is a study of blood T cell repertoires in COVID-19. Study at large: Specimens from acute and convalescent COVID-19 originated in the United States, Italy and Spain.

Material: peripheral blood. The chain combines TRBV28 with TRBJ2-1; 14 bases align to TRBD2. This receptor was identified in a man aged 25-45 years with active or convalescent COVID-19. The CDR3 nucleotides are TGTGCCAGCAGTTTCTCATCGACTAGCGGGGGGGCCGAACGGCAGTTCTTC. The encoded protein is CASSFSSTSGGAERQFF.